The clone carrying this T cell receptor (beta chain) has at least ten counts. The data belong to a study of CD8+CD57+ T cells in acquired aplastic anemia. The germline V and J ends were trimmed by 0 bases and 2 bases, with 20 bases remaining between them. The CDR3 is made up of 18 amino acids. Germline V CDR1 and CDR2: MNHEY, SVGAGI. Profiles of TCR beta VDJ and CDR3 were generated from a genomic DNA template. One entry per CDR3 protein, called by TCRdb with MiXCR from the reads. There are about 190,000 distinct CDR3 sequences in the sample; approximately 50% occur only once, and about 15% lies in the top ten.

The J gene is TRBJ2-7, the V gene TRBV6-5; possibly TRBD1 or TRBD2 for D (5 bases each). The TCR originated in a human donor in good health, serving as a control. The sample comprised sorted CD4+, CD8+, or CD8+CD57+ T cells (not recorded which) from PBMCs. The CDR3 coding sequence is TGTGCCAGCAGTTACTCGATTTTAGGGACGGCTGCCACCTACGAGCAGTACTTC. Protein sequence: CASSYSILGTAATYEQYF.